Given below is one T cell receptor (beta chain) in context. This specimen comes from a study of shared T cell receptors in the human thymus. TCRdb keeps only in-frame clones here, not all; method: immunoSEQ multiplex PCR. This repertoire shows roughly 500,000 clones, 75% to 80% found once; its top ten account for more than 0.01%. CDR1 LNHDA and CDR2 SQIVND come from the germline V gene (reference sequence). The CDR3 spans 15 residues. Trimming cost V 7 bases and J 6 bases; bases outside gene matches: 12. The data also belong to a second study, concerning human thymus T cells. From that paper: In corrective heart surgery, resections were taken, and these provided the thymus tissue.

The chain couples TRBV19 to TRBJ1-5, with TRBD1 matching 7 bases. This sequence was found in a boy under two years old with a congenital heart defect. Sequences were obtained from thymocytes. The CDR3 region has the DNA TGTGCCAGTATGATAACAGGGGCCTTGGGTCAGCCCCAGCATTTT. It yields the protein CASMITGALGQPQHF.